Below are 2 T cell receptor beta chains sequenced from a single sample in a study of response to subunit inactivated influenza vaccine. TCRdb recomputed calls from the RT-PCR reads with MiXCR, one row per CDR3 protein. The sample holds 650,000 or so distinct CDR3 sequences, around 13% seen once. The sample was PBMCs from blood, taken 14 to 15 days before vaccination. These receptors were collected from a middle-aged man who received an inactivated influenza vaccine.

This clonotype was found a few times. The V and J genes are TRBV11-3 and TRBJ2-1; TRBD2 matches 9 bases. The V gene's germline CDR1 is SGHNT and CDR2 YENEEA. The CDR3 covers 15 residues. V trimming: 1 base; J trimming: 6 bases; junction bases outside the gene matches: 4. Here the CDR3 DNA reads TGTGCCAGCAGCTTAGGACTAGCGGAGGGCAATGAGCAGTTCTTC. Translated, it gives CASSLGLAEGNEQFF.

The chain joins TRBV6-5 to TRBJ1-3; 8 nucleotides match TRBD1. Germline V gene data show CDR1 as MNHEY and CDR2 as SVGAGI. The length of the CDR3 is 16 residues. Trimming removed 0 bases from V and 0 bases from J; junction bases left unmatched: 1. CDR3 sequence reads: CASSYSRGLSGNTIYF. CDR3 in DNA: TGTGCCAGCAGTTACTCCAGGGGGCTCTCTGGAAACACCATATATTTT.